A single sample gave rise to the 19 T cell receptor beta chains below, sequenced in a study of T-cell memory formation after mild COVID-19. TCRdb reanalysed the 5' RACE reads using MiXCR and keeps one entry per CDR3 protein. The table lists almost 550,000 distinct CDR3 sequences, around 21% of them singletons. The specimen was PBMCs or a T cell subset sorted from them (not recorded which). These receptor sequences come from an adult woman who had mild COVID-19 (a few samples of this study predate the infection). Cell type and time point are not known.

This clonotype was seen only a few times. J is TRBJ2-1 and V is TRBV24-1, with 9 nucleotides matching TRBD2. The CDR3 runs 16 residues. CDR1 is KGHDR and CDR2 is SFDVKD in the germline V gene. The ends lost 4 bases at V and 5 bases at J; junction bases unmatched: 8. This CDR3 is CATSENSGGYHNEQFF. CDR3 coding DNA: TGTGCCACCAGTGAAAATAGCGGGGGTTACCACAATGAGCAGTTCTTC.

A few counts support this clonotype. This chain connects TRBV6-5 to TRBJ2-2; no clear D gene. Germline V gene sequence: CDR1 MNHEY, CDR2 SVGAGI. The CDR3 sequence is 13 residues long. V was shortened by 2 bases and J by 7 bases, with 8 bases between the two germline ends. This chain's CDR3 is CASSYLLFGELFF. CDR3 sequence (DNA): TGTGCCAGCAGTTACCTACTGTTCGGGGAGCTGTTTTTT.

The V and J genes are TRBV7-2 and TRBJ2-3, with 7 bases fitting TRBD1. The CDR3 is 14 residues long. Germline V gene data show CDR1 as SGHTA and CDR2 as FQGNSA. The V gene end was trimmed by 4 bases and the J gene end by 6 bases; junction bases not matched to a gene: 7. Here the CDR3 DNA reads TGTGCCAGCAGCTCCCACAGGGGATGGGATACGCAGTATTTT. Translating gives CASSSHRGWDTQYF.

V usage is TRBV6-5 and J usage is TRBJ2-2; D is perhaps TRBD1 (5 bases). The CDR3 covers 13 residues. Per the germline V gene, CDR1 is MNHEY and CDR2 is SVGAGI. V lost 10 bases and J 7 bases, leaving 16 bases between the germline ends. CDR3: CATGLGRIGELFF. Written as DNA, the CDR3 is TGTGCCACCGGTCTGGGGCGGATCGGGGAGCTGTTTTTT.

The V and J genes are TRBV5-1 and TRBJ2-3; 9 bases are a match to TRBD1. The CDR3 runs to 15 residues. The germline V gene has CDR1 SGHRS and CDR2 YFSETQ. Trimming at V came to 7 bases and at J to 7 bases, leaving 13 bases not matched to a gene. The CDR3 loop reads CASFLDRGHPNTQYF. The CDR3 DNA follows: TGCGCCAGCTTCCTGGACAGGGGACACCCAAATACGCAGTATTTT. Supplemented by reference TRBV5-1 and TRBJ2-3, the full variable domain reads KAGVTQTPRYLIKTRGQQVTLSCSPISGHRSVSWYQQTPGQGLQFLFEYFSETQRNKGNFPGRFSGRQFSNSRSEMNVSTLELGDSALYLCASFLDRGHPNTQYFGPGTRLTVL.

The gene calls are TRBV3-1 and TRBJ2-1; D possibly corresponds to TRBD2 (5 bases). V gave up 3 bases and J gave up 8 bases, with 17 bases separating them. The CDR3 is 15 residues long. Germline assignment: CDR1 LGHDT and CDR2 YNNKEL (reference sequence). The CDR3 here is CASSQPGMGGDEQFF. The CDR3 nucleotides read TGTGCCAGCAGCCAGCCGGGGATGGGCGGCGATGAGCAGTTCTTC.

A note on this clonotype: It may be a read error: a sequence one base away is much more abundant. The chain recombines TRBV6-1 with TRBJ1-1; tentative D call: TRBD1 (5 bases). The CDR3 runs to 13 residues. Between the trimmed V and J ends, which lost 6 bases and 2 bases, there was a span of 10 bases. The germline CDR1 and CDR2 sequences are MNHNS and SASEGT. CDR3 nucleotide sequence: TGTGCCAGCAGGGGGACGGAAAACACTGAAGCTTTCTTT. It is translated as CASRGTENTEAFF.

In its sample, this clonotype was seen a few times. Here the CDR3 DNA reads TGTGCCAGCAGCTTAGGAACAGGGTTATGGTCACCCCTCCACTTT. Translating gives CASSLGTGLWSPLHF. The chain is built from TRBV7-9 and TRBJ1-6; tentative D call: TRBD1 (6 bases). Trimming left V 1 base short and J 10 bases short, with 14 bases between. Germline values: CDR1 SEHNR, CDR2 FQNEAQ (reference sequence). The CDR3 has 15 amino acids. Variable domain in full (rest from reference TRBV7-9 and TRBJ1-6): DTGVSQNPRHKITKRGQNVTFRCDPISEHNRLYWYRQTLGQGPEFLTYFQNEAQLEKSRLLSDRFSAERPKGSFSTLEIQRTEQGDSAMYLCASSLGTGLWSPLHFGNGTRLTVT.

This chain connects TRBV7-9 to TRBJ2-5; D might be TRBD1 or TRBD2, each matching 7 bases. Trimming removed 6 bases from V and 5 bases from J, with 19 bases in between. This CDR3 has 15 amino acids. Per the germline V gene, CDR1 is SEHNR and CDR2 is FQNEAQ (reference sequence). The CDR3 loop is CASSQREGAMETQYF. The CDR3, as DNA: TGTGCCAGCAGTCAGAGGGAGGGGGCTATGGAGACCCAGTACTTC.

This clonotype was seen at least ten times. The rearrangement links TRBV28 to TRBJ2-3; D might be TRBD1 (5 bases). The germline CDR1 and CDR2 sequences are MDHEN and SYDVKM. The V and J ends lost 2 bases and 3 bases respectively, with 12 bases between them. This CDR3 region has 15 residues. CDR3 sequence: CASSLRQGTTDTQYF. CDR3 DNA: TGTGCCAGCAGTTTACGTCAGGGAACAACAGATACGCAGTATTTT. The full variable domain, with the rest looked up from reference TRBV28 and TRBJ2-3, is DVKVTQSSRYLVKRTGEKVFLECVQDMDHENMFWYRQDPGLGLRLIYFSYDVKMKEKGDIPEGYSVSREKKERFSLILESASTNQTSMYLCASSLRQGTTDTQYFGPGTRLTVL.

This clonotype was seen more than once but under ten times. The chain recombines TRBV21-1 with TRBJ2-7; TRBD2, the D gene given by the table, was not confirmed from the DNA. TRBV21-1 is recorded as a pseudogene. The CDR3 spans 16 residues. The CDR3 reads CASSLSNGSTPYEQYF. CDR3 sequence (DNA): TGTGCCAGCAGCCTAAGCAACGGGAGCACTCCCTACGAGCAGTACTTC.

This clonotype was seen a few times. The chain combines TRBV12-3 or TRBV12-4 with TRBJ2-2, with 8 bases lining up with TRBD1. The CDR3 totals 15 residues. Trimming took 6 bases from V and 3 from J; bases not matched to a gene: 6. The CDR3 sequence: CASRTGEVDTGELFF. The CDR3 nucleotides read TGTGCCAGCAGGACAGGGGAGGTGGACACCGGGGAGCTGTTTTTT.

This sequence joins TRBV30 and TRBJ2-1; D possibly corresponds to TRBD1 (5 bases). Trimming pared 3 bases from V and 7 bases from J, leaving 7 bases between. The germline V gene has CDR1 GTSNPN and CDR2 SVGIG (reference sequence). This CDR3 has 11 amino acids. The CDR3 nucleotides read TGTGCCTGGAGCCACAGGAATGAGCAGTTCTTC. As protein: CAWSHRNEQFF. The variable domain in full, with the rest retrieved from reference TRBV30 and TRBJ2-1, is SQTIHQWPATLVQPVGSPLSLECTVEGTSNPNLYWYRQAAGRGLQLLFYSVGIGQISSEVPQNLSASRPQDRQFILSSKKLLLSDSGFYLCAWSHRNEQFFGPGTRLTVL.

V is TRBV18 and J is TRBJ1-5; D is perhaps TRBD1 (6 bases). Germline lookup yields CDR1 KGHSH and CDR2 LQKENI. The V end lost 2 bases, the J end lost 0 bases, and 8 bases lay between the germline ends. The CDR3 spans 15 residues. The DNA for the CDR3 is TGTGCCAGCTCACCAGGGACACATAGCAATCAGCCCCAGCATTTT. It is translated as CASSPGTHSNQPQHF.

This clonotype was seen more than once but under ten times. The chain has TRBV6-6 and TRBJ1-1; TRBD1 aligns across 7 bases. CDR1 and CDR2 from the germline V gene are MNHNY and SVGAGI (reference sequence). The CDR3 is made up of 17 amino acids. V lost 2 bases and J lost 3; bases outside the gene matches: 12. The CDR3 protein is CASSYPGTEGGDTEAFF. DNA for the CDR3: TGTGCCAGCAGTTACCCCGGGACAGAGGGGGGGGACACTGAAGCTTTCTTT.

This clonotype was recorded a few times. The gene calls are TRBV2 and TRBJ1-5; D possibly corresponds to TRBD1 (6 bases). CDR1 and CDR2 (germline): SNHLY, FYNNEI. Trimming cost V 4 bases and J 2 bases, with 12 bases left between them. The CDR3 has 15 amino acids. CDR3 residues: CASSVQGLGNQPQHF. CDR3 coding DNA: TGTGCCAGCAGTGTACAGGGACTGGGCAATCAGCCCCAGCATTTT.

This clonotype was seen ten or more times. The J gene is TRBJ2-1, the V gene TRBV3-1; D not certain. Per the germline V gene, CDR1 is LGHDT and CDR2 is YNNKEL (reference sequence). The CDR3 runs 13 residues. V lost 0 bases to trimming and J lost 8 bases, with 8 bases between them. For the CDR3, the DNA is TGTGCCAGCAGCCAAGATGATCGACATGAGCAGTTCTTC. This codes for CASSQDDRHEQFF.

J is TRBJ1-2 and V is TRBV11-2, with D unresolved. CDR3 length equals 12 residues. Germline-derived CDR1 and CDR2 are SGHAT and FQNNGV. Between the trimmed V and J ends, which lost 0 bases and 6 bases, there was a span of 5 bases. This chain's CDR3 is CASSLESNGYTF. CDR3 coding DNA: TGTGCCAGCAGCTTAGAGAGTAATGGCTACACCTTC.

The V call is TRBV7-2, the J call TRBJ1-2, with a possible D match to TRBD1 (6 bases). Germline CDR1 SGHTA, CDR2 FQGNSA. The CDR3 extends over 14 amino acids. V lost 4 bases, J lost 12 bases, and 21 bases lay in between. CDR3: CASSSQGLGSLDTF. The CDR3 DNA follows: TGTGCCAGCAGCTCCCAGGGGTTGGGTTCGCTGGACACCTTC. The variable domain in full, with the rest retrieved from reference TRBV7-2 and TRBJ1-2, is GAGVSQSPSNKVTEKGKDVELRCDPISGHTALYWYRQSLGQGLEFLIYFQGNSAPDKSGLPSDRFSAERTGGSVSTLTIQRTQQEDSAVYLCASSSQGLGSLDTFGSGTRLTVV.